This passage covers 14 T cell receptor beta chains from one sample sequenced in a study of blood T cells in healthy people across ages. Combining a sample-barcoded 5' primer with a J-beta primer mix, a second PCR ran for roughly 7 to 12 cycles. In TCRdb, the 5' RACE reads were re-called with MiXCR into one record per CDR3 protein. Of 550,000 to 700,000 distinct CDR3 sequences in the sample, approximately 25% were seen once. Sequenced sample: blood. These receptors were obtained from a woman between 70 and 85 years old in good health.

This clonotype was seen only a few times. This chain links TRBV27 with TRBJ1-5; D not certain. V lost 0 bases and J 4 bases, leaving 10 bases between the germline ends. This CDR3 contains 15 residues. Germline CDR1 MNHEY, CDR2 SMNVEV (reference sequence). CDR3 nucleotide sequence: TGTGCCAGCAGTTTATCGAGTCGCAGGAATCAGCCCCAGCATTTT. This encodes CASSLSSRRNQPQHF.

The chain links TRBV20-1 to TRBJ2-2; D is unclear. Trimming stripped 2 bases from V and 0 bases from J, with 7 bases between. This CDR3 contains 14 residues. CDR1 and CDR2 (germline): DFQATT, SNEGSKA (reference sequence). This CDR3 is CSARLDTNTGELFF. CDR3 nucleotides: TGCAGTGCTAGACTCGACACGAACACCGGGGAGCTGTTTTTT.

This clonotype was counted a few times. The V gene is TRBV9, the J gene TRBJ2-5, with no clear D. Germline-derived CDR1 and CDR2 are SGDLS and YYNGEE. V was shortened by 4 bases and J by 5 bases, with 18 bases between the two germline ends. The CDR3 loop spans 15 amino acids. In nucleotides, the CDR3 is TGTGCCAGCAGCCATAGCACGGGCGCGGATGAGACCCAGTACTTC. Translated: CASSHSTGADETQYF.

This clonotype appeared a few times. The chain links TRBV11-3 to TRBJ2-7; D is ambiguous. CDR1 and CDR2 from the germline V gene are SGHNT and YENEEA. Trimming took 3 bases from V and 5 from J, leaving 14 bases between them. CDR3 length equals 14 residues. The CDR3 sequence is CASSFGRSPNEQYF. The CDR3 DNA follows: TGTGCCAGCAGCTTTGGTAGGAGCCCCAACGAGCAGTACTTC. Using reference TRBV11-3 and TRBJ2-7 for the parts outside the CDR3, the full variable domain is EAGVVQSPRYKIIEKKQPVAFWCNPISGHNTLYWYLQNLGQGPELLIRYENEEAVDDSQLPKDRFSAERLKGVDSTLKIQPAELGDSAVYLCASSFGRSPNEQYFGPGTRLTVT.

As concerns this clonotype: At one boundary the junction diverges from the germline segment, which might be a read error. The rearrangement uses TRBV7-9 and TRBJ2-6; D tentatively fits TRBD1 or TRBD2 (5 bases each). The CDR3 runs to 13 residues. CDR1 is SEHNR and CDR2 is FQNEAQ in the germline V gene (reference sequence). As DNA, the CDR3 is TGTGCCAGAGACGTCAGAGGGGCCAACGTCCTGGCTTTC. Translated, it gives CARDVRGANVLAF.

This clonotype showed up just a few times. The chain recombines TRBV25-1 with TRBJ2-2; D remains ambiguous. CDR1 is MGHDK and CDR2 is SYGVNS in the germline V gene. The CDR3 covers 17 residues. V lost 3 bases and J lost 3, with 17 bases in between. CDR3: CASSDRSAALYTGELFF. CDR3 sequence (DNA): TGTGCCAGCAGTGACCGGTCGGCAGCCCTTTACACCGGGGAGCTGTTTTTT.

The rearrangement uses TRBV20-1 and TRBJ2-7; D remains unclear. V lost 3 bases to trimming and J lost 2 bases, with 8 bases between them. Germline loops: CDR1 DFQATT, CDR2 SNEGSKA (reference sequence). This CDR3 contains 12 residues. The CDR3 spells CSASEGPYEQYF. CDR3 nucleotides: TGCAGTGCTAGTGAAGGACCCTACGAGCAGTACTTC.

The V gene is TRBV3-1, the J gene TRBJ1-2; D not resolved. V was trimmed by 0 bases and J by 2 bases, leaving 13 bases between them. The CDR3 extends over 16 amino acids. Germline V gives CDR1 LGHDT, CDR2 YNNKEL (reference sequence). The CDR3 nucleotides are TGTGCCAGCAGCCAAGATTGGGCAGCATCCAACTATGGCTACACCTTC. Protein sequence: CASSQDWAASNYGYTF. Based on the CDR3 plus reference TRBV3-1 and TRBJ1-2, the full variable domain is DTAVSQTPKYLVTQMGNDKSIKCEQNLGHDTMYWYKQDSKKFLKIMFSYNNKELIINETVPNRFSPKSPDKAHLNLHINSLELGDSAVYFCASSQDWAASNYGYTFGSGTRLTVV.

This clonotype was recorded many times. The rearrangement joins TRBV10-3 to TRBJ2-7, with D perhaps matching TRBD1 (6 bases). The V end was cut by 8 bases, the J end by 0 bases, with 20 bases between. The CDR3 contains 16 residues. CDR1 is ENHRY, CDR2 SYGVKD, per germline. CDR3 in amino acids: CAIGSGPGAGSYEQYF. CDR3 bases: TGTGCCATCGGTTCTGGTCCAGGGGCCGGCTCCTACGAGCAGTACTTC.

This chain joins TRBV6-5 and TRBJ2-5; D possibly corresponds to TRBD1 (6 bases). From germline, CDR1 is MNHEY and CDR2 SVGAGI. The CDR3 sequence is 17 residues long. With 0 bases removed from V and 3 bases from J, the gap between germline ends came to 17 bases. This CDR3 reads CASSYSWTVATKETQYF. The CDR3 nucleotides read TGTGCCAGCAGTTACTCCTGGACAGTAGCGACTAAAGAGACCCAGTACTTC.

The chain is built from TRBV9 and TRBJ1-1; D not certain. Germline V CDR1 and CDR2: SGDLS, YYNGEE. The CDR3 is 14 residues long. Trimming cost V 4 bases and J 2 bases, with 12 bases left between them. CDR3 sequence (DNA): TGTGCCAGCAGCCCCACGTCGCAAAACACTGAAGCTTTCTTT. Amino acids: CASSPTSQNTEAFF.

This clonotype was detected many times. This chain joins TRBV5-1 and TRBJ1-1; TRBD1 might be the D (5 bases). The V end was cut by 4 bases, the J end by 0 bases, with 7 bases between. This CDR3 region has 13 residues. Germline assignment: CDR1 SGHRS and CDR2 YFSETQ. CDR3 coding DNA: TGCGCCAGCAGCGTGACAGTGAACACTGAAGCTTTCTTT. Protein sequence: CASSVTVNTEAFF.

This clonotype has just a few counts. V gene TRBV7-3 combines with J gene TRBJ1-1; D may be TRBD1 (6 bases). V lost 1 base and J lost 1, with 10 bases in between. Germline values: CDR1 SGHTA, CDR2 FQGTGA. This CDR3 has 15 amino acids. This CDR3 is CASSLKLTGNTEAFF. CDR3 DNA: TGTGCCAGCAGCTTAAAGCTGACAGGGAACACTGAAGCTTTCTTT.

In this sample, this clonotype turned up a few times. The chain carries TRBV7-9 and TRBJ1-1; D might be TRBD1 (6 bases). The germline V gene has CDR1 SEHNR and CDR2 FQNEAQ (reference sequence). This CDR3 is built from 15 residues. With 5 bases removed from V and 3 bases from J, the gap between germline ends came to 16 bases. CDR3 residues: CASSPITGYDTEAFF. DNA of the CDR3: TGTGCCAGCAGCCCCATAACAGGGTATGACACTGAAGCTTTCTTT.